The following is a T cell receptor beta chain sequence with its context. Its antigen is not known. This record belongs to a study of cytomegalovirus exposure and HLA in healthy donors. Notes on the study in general: Within the approximately 110 validation repertoires, first-cohort TCR clusters tended to co-occur, according to a later analysis.

Assay used: immunoSEQ multiplex PCR; TCRdb lists only in-frame clones, some missing. Of 250,000 to 400,000 clones listed, 88% are singletons. The CDR3 is 21 amino acids. Germline CDR1 reads SGHVS; CDR2 reads FNYEAQ. V gave up 0 bases and J gave up 7 bases, with 33 bases separating them. The chain has TRBV7-6 and TRBJ1-1; no firm D call. The clonotype comes from a man aged 30 to 45 in good health and CMV-seronegative. The specimen sequenced was PBMCs. CDR3 residues: CASSLAWGSSSHRDRAIEAFF. DNA of the CDR3: TGTGCCAGCAGCTTAGCGTGGGGTAGCAGTTCCCACCGGGATCGGGCCATTGAAGCTTTCTTT.